What follows is one TCR beta chain and its context. Documented time point: blood from clinic visit 5 months post-surgery; TSC patient then seizure free. Sequencing was limited to surgery cases with top T cell transcript signatures in brain tissue. The CDR3 is 12 amino acids. The V gene's germline CDR1 is SGHNT and CDR2 YYREEE (reference sequence). Between the trimmed V and J ends, which lost 1 base and 7 bases, there was a span of 9 bases. Method: immunoSEQ multiplex PCR; TCRdb's copy keeps in-frame clones and lacks some. The table records about 340,000 clones, 85% to 95% of them present only once. This sample is drawn from a study of brain T cells in children with intractable seizures.

The source was peripheral blood, collected less than 6 months after surgery. The chain links TRBV5-4 to TRBJ2-7; D possibly matches TRBD1 or TRBD2 (6 bases each). This receptor was identified in a boy under two years old with tuberous sclerosis and intractable seizures. CDR3 region: CASSLWGAEQYF. DNA for the CDR3: TGTGCCAGCAGCTTGTGGGGGGCGGAGCAGTACTTC.